This passage covers 18 T cell receptor beta chains from one sample sequenced in a study of blood T cells in healthy people across ages. Primers used in a second PCR of roughly 7 to 12 cycles were a sample-barcoded 5' primer and a J-beta primer mix. TCRdb reprocessed the 5' RACE reads with MiXCR, giving one entry per CDR3 protein. The repertoire holds over a million distinct CDR3 sequences, approximately 26% seen once, with approximately 0.75% in the top ten. Another study also made use of these data, one on T cells of mothers and their children.

Sequencing was done on a sample of blood. These receptors were obtained from a girl aged 2 to 9 in good health.

The V and J genes are TRBV27 and TRBJ2-1, with a possible D match to TRBD1 (6 bases). V was shortened by 3 bases and J by 8 bases, with 11 bases between the two germline ends. Looked up from germline, CDR1 is MNHEY and CDR2 is SMNVEV (reference sequence). This CDR3 region has 13 residues. DNA of the CDR3: TGTGCCAGCAGTTTCACAGGGATGTATGAGCAGTTCTTC. This encodes CASSFTGMYEQFF.

In its sample, this clonotype was seen a few times. This rearrangement joins TRBV29-1 to TRBJ1-1; D is ambiguous. Germline V CDR1 and CDR2: SQVTM, ANQGSEA. The CDR3 covers 12 residues. Trimming shortened V by 2 bases and J by 2 bases, and 6 bases separated the two germline ends. CDR3 coding DNA: TGCAGCGTTGAATCGGATAACACTGAAGCTTTCTTT. Translated, it gives CSVESDNTEAFF.

The V and J genes are TRBV27 and TRBJ2-3; D not certain. This CDR3 spans 16 amino acids. V was shortened by 5 bases and J by 2 bases, with 17 bases between the two germline ends. The germline CDR1 and CDR2 sequences are MNHEY and SMNVEV (reference sequence). CDR3 sequence (DNA): TGTGCCAGCAGTCTACTCAATTCAGGATTCACAGATACGCAGTATTTT. Encoded protein: CASSLLNSGFTDTQYF.

The chain recombines TRBV28 with TRBJ1-2; D is unresolved. Trimming stripped 7 bases from V and 7 bases from J, with 13 bases between. CDR1 is MDHEN, CDR2 SYDVKM, per germline. The CDR3 length is 12 residues. This CDR3 is CASKSSGFGYTF. Written as DNA, the CDR3 is TGTGCCAGCAAGTCCTCGGGGTTTGGCTACACCTTC.

DNA for the CDR3: TGTGCCAGCAGCGTAACAGGGAATGAAGCTTTCTTT. It specifies CASSVTGNEAFF. The chain combines TRBV9 with TRBJ1-1; D may be TRBD1 (6 bases). The CDR3 extends over 12 amino acids. V was pared by 1 base and J by 7 bases, with 8 bases between. CDR1 is SGDLS, CDR2 YYNGEE, per germline. The whole variable domain, filled in from reference TRBV9 and TRBJ1-1, reads DSGVTQTPKHLITATGQRVTLRCSPRSGDLSVYWYQQSLDQGLQFLIQYYNGEERAKGNILERFSAQQFPDLHSELNLSSLELGDSALYFCASSVTGNEAFFGQGTRLTVV.

V is TRBV5-5 and J is TRBJ2-5, with D maybe TRBD2 (6 bases). The CDR3 spans 15 residues. V was cut by 4 bases and J by 3 bases, with 16 bases left in between. Germline CDR1 reads SGHKS; CDR2 reads YYEKEE (reference sequence). CDR3 DNA sequence: TGTGCCAGCAGCGATGACCAGGGAGGTGAAGAGACCCAGTACTTC. Protein sequence: CASSDDQGGEETQYF.

The chain joins TRBV7-9 to TRBJ2-5, with 12 bases that match TRBD2. Matching the DNA end better, TRBJ2-7 makes the J call doubtful. The CDR3 is 14 residues long. The germline V gene has CDR1 SEHNR and CDR2 FQNEAQ (reference sequence). DNA for the CDR3: TGTGCCAGCAGCTTACTAGCGGGAGGGGACGAGCAGTACTTC. Protein sequence: CASSLLAGGDEQYF.

The chain is built from TRBV5-1 and TRBJ2-1; 9 nucleotides line up with TRBD2. J gave up 9 bases and V 2 bases, and 6 bases lay outside the gene matches. Germline CDR1 and CDR2: SGHRS and YFSETQ. This CDR3 spans 14 amino acids. The CDR3 bases are TGCGCCAGCAGCTTCCCAGCGGGGGGATCTGAGCAGTTCTTC. It is translated as CASSFPAGGSEQFF. The full variable domain, with the rest looked up from reference TRBV5-1 and TRBJ2-1, is KAGVTQTPRYLIKTRGQQVTLSCSPISGHRSVSWYQQTPGQGLQFLFEYFSETQRNKGNFPGRFSGRQFSNSRSEMNVSTLELGDSALYLCASSFPAGGSEQFFGPGTRLTVL.

The J gene is TRBJ2-1, the V gene TRBV6-2 or TRBV6-3, with D perhaps matching TRBD1 (5 bases). V shed 10 bases and J shed 7 bases, with 20 bases lying between them. The CDR3 covers 14 residues. Germline lookup yields CDR1 MNHEY and CDR2 SVGEGT. The CDR3 coding sequence is TGTGCCACCAAGATACCAAGGGGAAGGAATGAGCAGTTCTTC. The encoded protein is CATKIPRGRNEQFF.

This chain joins TRBV6-2 or TRBV6-3 and TRBJ2-2; D gene unclear. The CDR3 sequence is 15 residues long. Trimming pared 2 bases from V and 4 bases from J, leaving 11 bases between. Germline V gene sequence: CDR1 MNHEY, CDR2 SVGEGT. The CDR3 nucleotides read TGTGCCAGCAGTTACATCACCGTGACCACCGGGGAGCTGTTTTTT. It codes for CASSYITVTTGELFF.

On this clonotype itself: A read error may account for a junction end that differs from germline. The chain couples TRBV4-3 to TRBJ2-7; D is possibly TRBD1 (5 bases). Germline values: CDR1 LGHNA, CDR2 YSLEER. The CDR3 runs to 14 residues. The DNA for the CDR3 is TGCGCCAGCAGCCAAGATTGGGGCTCCTACGAGCAGTGCTTC. Translating it yields CASSQDWGSYEQCF.

This clonotype occurred a few times. This chain connects TRBV3-1 to TRBJ1-2; D remains ambiguous. The germline gives CDR1 LGHDT, CDR2 YNNKEL (reference sequence). The CDR3 consists of 14 residues. Trimming pared 0 bases from V and 4 bases from J, leaving 9 bases between. The chain's CDR3 is CASSQDGPSYGYTF. CDR3 coding DNA: TGTGCCAGCAGCCAAGACGGGCCATCCTATGGCTACACCTTC.

The gene calls are TRBV27 and TRBJ1-3, with no clear D. The CDR3 runs to 15 residues. V shed 6 bases and J shed 0 bases, with 12 bases lying between them. Germline values: CDR1 MNHEY, CDR2 SMNVEV (reference sequence). CDR3 loop: CASRSLQDSGNTIYF. The CDR3 DNA reads as TGTGCCAGCAGGAGCTTGCAAGACTCTGGAAACACCATATATTTT.

The chain couples TRBV10-3 to TRBJ1-6; weak D call: TRBD1 (5 bases). The CDR3 totals 15 residues. The V gene lost 5 bases and the J gene lost 7 bases, with 15 bases spanning the gap. Germline V gene lookup returns CDR1 ENHRY and CDR2 SYGVKD. CDR3 nucleotides: TGTGCCATCAGTTCCTCGCGCGGGGCAAATTCACCCCTCCACTTT. Translation gives CAISSSRGANSPLHF.

The chain has TRBV2 and TRBJ2-4; no clear D gene. Between the trimmed V and J ends, which lost 1 base and 4 bases, there was a span of 2 bases. This CDR3 contains 12 residues. Germline V gene lookup returns CDR1 SNHLY and CDR2 FYNNEI. Written as DNA, the CDR3 is TGTGCCAGCAGTGAAGTAAAAAACATTCAGTACTTC. Protein: CASSEVKNIQYF.

CDR3 in amino acids: CASSPGQNQETQYF. The CDR3 nucleotides read TGTGCCAGCAGCCCGGGACAGAACCAAGAGACCCAGTACTTC. The rearrangement uses TRBV5-5 and TRBJ2-5; 7 bases match TRBD1. This CDR3 has 14 residues. The ends lost 4 bases at V and 0 bases at J; junction bases unmatched: 3. The germline V gene encodes CDR1 SGHKS and CDR2 YYEKEE (reference sequence).

The gene calls are TRBV18 and TRBJ1-6; a weak D match, TRBD1 (5 bases). Trimming removed 3 bases from V and 7 bases from J, with 10 bases in between. Germline V lookup: CDR1 KGHSH, CDR2 LQKENI. This CDR3 spans 14 amino acids. The DNA of the CDR3 is TGTGCCAGCTCACCGGGCAGGGACAATTCACCCCTCCACTTT. Protein: CASSPGRDNSPLHF. Full variable domain (outside the CDR3, taken from reference TRBV18 and TRBJ1-6): NAGVMQNPRHLVRRRGQEARLRCSPMKGHSHVYWYRQLPEEGLKFMVYLQKENIIDESGMPKERFSAEFPKEGPSILRIQQVVRGDSAAYFCASSPGRDNSPLHFGNGTRLTVT.

The chain recombines TRBV28 with TRBJ2-7, with unresolved D. Trimming stripped 6 bases from V and 6 bases from J, with 15 bases between. The CDR3 runs 13 residues. Germline lookup yields CDR1 MDHEN and CDR2 SYDVKM. The chain's CDR3 is CASSFRVLGEQYF. DNA of the CDR3: TGTGCCAGCAGCTTCCGAGTTCTCGGCGAGCAGTACTTC.